This is a list of T cell receptor beta chains from one sample in a study of cytomegalovirus exposure and HLA in healthy donors. TCRdb's table, derived via immunoSEQ multiplex PCR, lists solely in-frame clones and lacks some. The profile shows 100,000 or so clones, 73% of them singletons. Sequencing was carried out using PBMCs. These receptors were collected from a man aged 35 to 55 in good health and CMV-seronegative. CDR3s include the opening cysteine and the closing phenylalanine or tryptophan. The D gene is left open where the match is weak. A row's size may be missing; if present it is once, few, many or a size class.

abundance: NA; d_gene: NA; j_gene: TRBJ2-3; v_gene: TRBV4-2; len: 14; CDR3aa: CASSQDPSSDTQYF; CDR3nt: TGTGCCAGCAGCCAAGATCCTAGCTCAGATACGCAGTATTTT
abundance: NA; d_gene: TRBD2; j_gene: TRBJ2-3; v_gene: TRBV5-5; len: 13; CDR3aa: CASSSGTIDTQYF; CDR3nt: TGTGCCAGCAGCTCGGGGACTATAGATACGCAGTATTTT
abundance: NA; d_gene: NA; j_gene: TRBJ1-1; v_gene: TRBV5-1; len: 13; CDR3aa: CASSPQGFTEAFF; CDR3nt: TGCGCCAGCAGCCCGCAGGGTTTCACTGAAGCTTTCTTT
abundance: few; d_gene: TRBD1; j_gene: TRBJ2-7; v_gene: TRBV2; len: 15; CDR3aa: CASNQERTGTYEQYF; CDR3nt: TGTGCCAGCAACCAAGAGAGGACAGGAACCTACGAGCAGTACTTC
abundance: NA; d_gene: TRBD2; j_gene: TRBJ2-1; v_gene: TRBV4-1; len: 17; CDR3aa: CASSQEGLAGTYNEQFF; CDR3nt: TGCGCCAGCAGCCAAGAGGGGCTAGCGGGAACCTACAATGAGCAGTTCTTC
abundance: NA; d_gene: NA; j_gene: TRBJ2-5; v_gene: TRBV2; len: 13; CDR3aa: CAGLRAGGETQYF; CDR3nt: TGTGCCGGACTTAGGGCCGGGGGAGAGACCCAGTACTTC
abundance: NA; d_gene: NA; j_gene: TRBJ2-7; v_gene: TRBV7-6; len: 16; CDR3aa: CASSFFQRASSYEQYF; CDR3nt: TGTGCCAGCAGCTTCTTCCAGCGGGCCAGCTCCTACGAGCAGTACTTC
abundance: few; d_gene: NA; j_gene: TRBJ2-3; v_gene: TRBV6-5; len: 15; CDR3aa: CASSSFGGITDTQYF; CDR3nt: TGTGCCAGCTCTTCCTTCGGGGGAATCACAGATACGCAGTATTTT
abundance: NA; d_gene: TRBD1; j_gene: TRBJ1-6; v_gene: TRBV7-8; len: 15; CDR3aa: CASRQNRGRGSPLHF; CDR3nt: TGTGCCAGCAGACAAAACAGGGGGCGGGGGTCACCCCTCCACTTT
abundance: few; d_gene: NA; j_gene: TRBJ1-1; v_gene: TRBV10-3; len: 15; CDR3aa: CAISESPPRGRGAFF; CDR3nt: TGTGCCATCAGTGAGAGTCCCCCGCGGGGGCGGGGAGCTTTCTTT
abundance: NA; d_gene: TRBD1; j_gene: TRBJ2-2; v_gene: TRBV19; len: 13; CDR3aa: CASTMTGTGELFF; CDR3nt: TGTGCCAGTACTATGACAGGGACCGGGGAGCTGTTTTTT
abundance: NA; d_gene: NA; j_gene: TRBJ2-3; v_gene: TRBV5-1; len: 16; CDR3aa: CASSLSQGGFTDTQYF; CDR3nt: TGCGCCAGCAGCTTGAGCCAGGGGGGTTTCACAGATACGCAGTATTTT
abundance: NA; d_gene: TRBD1; j_gene: TRBJ2-7; v_gene: TRBV5-4; len: 14; CDR3aa: CASSPGQGAYEQYF; CDR3nt: TGTGCCAGCAGCCCGGGACAGGGAGCCTACGAGCAGTACTTC
abundance: NA; d_gene: TRBD2; j_gene: TRBJ2-5; v_gene: TRBV5-1; len: 14; CDR3aa: CASSLGGVQETQYF; CDR3nt: TGCGCCAGCAGCCTGGGGGGGGTCCAAGAGACCCAGTACTTC
abundance: NA; d_gene: NA; j_gene: TRBJ1-5; v_gene: TRBV2; len: 15; CDR3aa: CASRERGGSNQPQHF; CDR3nt: TGTGCCAGCAGAGAGAGAGGTGGTAGCAATCAGCCCCAGCATTTT
abundance: NA; d_gene: TRBD1; j_gene: TRBJ2-3; v_gene: TRBV6-1; len: 14; CDR3aa: CASNRQGRTDTQYF; CDR3nt: TGTGCCAGCAACCGACAGGGGCGCACAGATACGCAGTATTTT
abundance: NA; d_gene: NA; j_gene: TRBJ1-2; v_gene: TRBV21-1; len: 13; CDR3aa: CASSKGTTVNDTF; CDR3nt: TGTGCCAGCAGCAAAGGAACCACAGTTAATGACACCTTC
abundance: NA; d_gene: NA; j_gene: TRBJ1-1; v_gene: TRBV4-1; len: 16; CDR3aa: CASSQDYVGTNTEAFF; CDR3nt: TGCGCCAGCAGCCAAGATTATGTCGGTACGAACACTGAAGCTTTCTTT
abundance: NA; d_gene: NA; j_gene: TRBJ2-1; v_gene: TRBV10-3; len: 12; CDR3aa: CAIGQEANEQFF; CDR3nt: TGTGCCATCGGTCAGGAAGCCAATGAGCAGTTCTTC
abundance: NA; d_gene: TRBD1; j_gene: TRBJ2-7; v_gene: TRBV28; len: 13; CDR3aa: CASSSQGAWEQYF; CDR3nt: TGTGCCAGCTCCTCGCAGGGGGCTTGGGAGCAGTACTTC
abundance: NA; d_gene: NA; j_gene: TRBJ2-7; v_gene: TRBV2; len: 13; CDR3aa: CASSWDMSYEQYF; CDR3nt: TGTGCCAGCAGTTGGGACATGTCCTACGAGCAGTACTTC
abundance: NA; d_gene: TRBD2; j_gene: TRBJ2-7; v_gene: TRBV28; len: 14; CDR3aa: CASSLGWGGYEQYF; CDR3nt: TGTGCCAGCAGTTTAGGGTGGGGGGGATACGAGCAGTACTTC
abundance: NA; d_gene: NA; j_gene: TRBJ2-5; v_gene: TRBV18; len: 15; CDR3aa: CASSPRSRGRETQYF; CDR3nt: TGTGCCAGCTCACCACGGAGCAGGGGAAGAGAGACCCAGTACTTC
abundance: NA; d_gene: NA; j_gene: TRBJ1-5; v_gene: TRBV10-3; len: 14; CDR3aa: CATGQLDSNQPQHF; CDR3nt: TGTGCCACCGGACAGCTAGATAGCAATCAGCCCCAGCATTTT
abundance: NA; d_gene: TRBD2; j_gene: TRBJ2-5; v_gene: TRBV4-2; len: 17; CDR3aa: CASSQDWLAGGMETQYF; CDR3nt: TGTGCCAGCAGCCAAGATTGGCTAGCGGGGGGGATGGAGACCCAGTACTTC
abundance: NA; d_gene: TRBD1; j_gene: TRBJ1-4; v_gene: TRBV28; len: 14; CDR3aa: CASSFSDRGEKLFF; CDR3nt: TGTGCCAGCAGTTTCTCTGACAGGGGTGAAAAACTGTTTTTT
abundance: once; d_gene: NA; j_gene: TRBJ1-5; v_gene: TRBV7-8; len: 13; CDR3aa: CATSGQTYQPQHF; CDR3nt: TGTGCCACCTCGGGACAAACTTATCAGCCCCAGCATTTT
abundance: NA; d_gene: TRBD2; j_gene: TRBJ2-7; v_gene: TRBV13; len: 16; CDR3aa: CASSLEASGDSYEQYF; CDR3nt: TGTGCCAGCAGCTTAGAAGCTAGCGGGGACTCCTACGAGCAGTACTTC
abundance: NA; d_gene: TRBD2; j_gene: TRBJ2-5; v_gene: TRBV28; len: 15; CDR3aa: CASSLPSGYQETQYF; CDR3nt: TGTGCCAGCAGTTTACCTAGCGGCTACCAAGAGACCCAGTACTTC
abundance: NA; d_gene: NA; j_gene: TRBJ1-4; v_gene: TRBV7-2; len: 14; CDR3aa: CASSLRGDNEKLFF; CDR3nt: TGTGCCAGCAGCTTAAGGGGTGATAATGAAAAACTGTTTTTT
abundance: NA; d_gene: TRBD1; j_gene: TRBJ2-7; v_gene: TRBV6-1; len: 15; CDR3aa: CASREQGARPYEQYF; CDR3nt: TGTGCCAGCAGGGAACAGGGGGCTAGACCCTACGAGCAGTACTTC
abundance: NA; d_gene: NA; j_gene: TRBJ1-5; v_gene: TRBV4-2; len: 15; CDR3aa: CASSQALRLNQPQHF; CDR3nt: TGTGCCAGCAGCCAAGCCTTGCGGCTCAATCAGCCCCAGCATTTT
abundance: NA; d_gene: NA; j_gene: TRBJ1-1; v_gene: TRBV2; len: 14; CDR3aa: CASSDLAGRTEAFF; CDR3nt: TGTGCCAGCAGTGATCTGGCAGGGAGGACTGAAGCTTTCTTT
abundance: NA; d_gene: TRBD2; j_gene: TRBJ2-3; v_gene: TRBV7-2; len: 18; CDR3aa: CASNTRLAGGPYTDTQYF; CDR3nt: TGTGCCAGCAACACGAGACTAGCGGGGGGGCCTTACACAGATACGCAGTATTTT
abundance: NA; d_gene: TRBD1; j_gene: TRBJ1-1; v_gene: TRBV7-3; len: 15; CDR3aa: CASSYSGGRNTEAFF; CDR3nt: TGTGCCAGCAGCTATTCAGGGGGGCGGAACACTGAAGCTTTCTTT
abundance: once; d_gene: NA; j_gene: TRBJ1-1; v_gene: TRBV7-8; len: 17; CDR3aa: CASSTPGGRRVNTEAFF; CDR3nt: TGTGCCAGCAGCACCCCGGGGGGGCGCAGGGTGAACACTGAAGCTTTCTTT
abundance: NA; d_gene: TRBD2; j_gene: TRBJ2-1; v_gene: TRBV9; len: 19; CDR3aa: CASSEGGLAGIESYNEQFF; CDR3nt: TGTGCCAGCAGCGAGGGAGGGCTAGCGGGTATAGAATCCTACAATGAGCAGTTCTTC
abundance: NA; d_gene: NA; j_gene: TRBJ1-6; v_gene: TRBV5-1; len: 16; CDR3aa: CASRVQAQTGNSPLHF; CDR3nt: TGCGCCAGCAGAGTGCAGGCCCAAACGGGGAATTCACCCCTCCACTTT
abundance: NA; d_gene: NA; j_gene: TRBJ2-3; v_gene: TRBV2; len: 13; CDR3aa: CASNLAVTDTQYF; CDR3nt: TGTGCCAGCAATCTAGCCGTCACAGATACGCAGTATTTT
abundance: NA; d_gene: TRBD2; j_gene: TRBJ2-1; v_gene: TRBV7-3; len: 15; CDR3aa: CASSSQRGGRNEQFF; CDR3nt: TGTGCCAGCAGTTCCCAGCGGGGGGGCCGGAATGAGCAGTTCTTC
abundance: few; d_gene: NA; j_gene: TRBJ2-2; v_gene: TRBV6-5; len: 16; CDR3aa: CASSYSISRDTGELFF; CDR3nt: TGTGCCAGCAGTTACTCGATTAGTCGGGACACCGGGGAGCTGTTTTTT
abundance: once; d_gene: NA; j_gene: TRBJ2-3; v_gene: TRBV5-1; len: 15; CDR3aa: CASSLEGGVVDTQYF; CDR3nt: TGCGCCAGCAGCTTGGAAGGGGGGGTGGTAGATACGCAGTATTTT
abundance: few; d_gene: NA; j_gene: TRBJ1-5; v_gene: TRBV10-3; len: 12; CDR3aa: CASRDTNQPQHF; CDR3nt: TGTGCCAGTCGGGACACCAATCAGCCCCAGCATTTT
abundance: NA; d_gene: NA; j_gene: TRBJ2-7; v_gene: TRBV19; len: 16; CDR3aa: CASSIVGGTAGDEQYF; CDR3nt: TGTGCCAGTAGTATAGTTGGGGGAACCGCAGGGGACGAGCAGTACTTC
abundance: NA; d_gene: TRBD2; j_gene: TRBJ2-2; v_gene: TRBV2; len: 15; CDR3aa: CASRRLAGGSGELFF; CDR3nt: TGTGCCAGCAGGAGACTAGCGGGGGGTTCCGGGGAGCTGTTTTTT
abundance: NA; d_gene: NA; j_gene: TRBJ2-1; v_gene: TRBV14; len: 15; CDR3aa: CASSHPVGGHNEQFF; CDR3nt: TGTGCCAGCAGCCACCCCGTAGGGGGTCACAATGAGCAGTTCTTC
abundance: few; d_gene: NA; j_gene: TRBJ2-7; v_gene: TRBV6-5; len: 15; CDR3aa: CASSYGRGASYEQYF; CDR3nt: TGTGCCAGCAGTTACGGCAGGGGGGCATCCTACGAGCAGTACTTC
abundance: NA; d_gene: TRBD1; j_gene: TRBJ1-2; v_gene: TRBV6-1; len: 15; CDR3aa: CASRLTGGANYGYTF; CDR3nt: TGTGCCAGCAGGTTGACAGGGGGCGCCAACTATGGCTACACCTTC
abundance: NA; d_gene: NA; j_gene: TRBJ2-7; v_gene: TRBV29-1; len: 12; CDR3aa: CSVQQGGDEQYF; CDR3nt: TGCAGCGTTCAACAGGGAGGGGACGAGCAGTACTTC
abundance: NA; d_gene: NA; j_gene: TRBJ2-5; v_gene: TRBV7-9; len: 15; CDR3aa: CASSQLRGDQGTQYF; CDR3nt: TGTGCCAGCAGCCAACTCAGGGGAGACCAAGGGACCCAGTACTTC
abundance: NA; d_gene: TRBD1; j_gene: TRBJ2-5; v_gene: TRBV25-1; len: 14; CDR3aa: CASSELGDPGQQYF; CDR3nt: TGTGCCAGCAGTGAATTGGGAGACCCGGGACAGCAGTACTTC
abundance: once; d_gene: TRBD2; j_gene: TRBJ2-5; v_gene: TRBV5-1; len: 19; CDR3aa: CASSPRTGTSGGARETQYF; CDR3nt: TGCGCCAGCAGCCCTCGTACCGGGACTAGCGGGGGGGCTCGAGAGACCCAGTACTTC
abundance: NA; d_gene: TRBD2; j_gene: TRBJ2-3; v_gene: TRBV7-4; len: 18; CDR3aa: CASTVPGGGRGSTDTQYF; CDR3nt: TGTGCCAGCACCGTTCCGGGGGGAGGTCGTGGAAGCACAGATACGCAGTATTTT
abundance: NA; d_gene: TRBD1; j_gene: TRBJ2-7; v_gene: TRBV5-1; len: 13; CDR3aa: CASSFRQGYEQYF; CDR3nt: TGCGCCAGCAGCTTCCGACAGGGCTACGAGCAGTACTTC
abundance: NA; d_gene: NA; j_gene: TRBJ2-3; v_gene: TRBV28; len: 15; CDR3aa: CASSFPAGGTDTQYF; CDR3nt: TGTGCCAGCAGTTTTCCGGCAGGGGGCACAGATACGCAGTATTTT
abundance: NA; d_gene: NA; j_gene: TRBJ2-3; v_gene: TRBV13; len: 12; CDR3aa: CASSPNSDTQYF; CDR3nt: TGTGCCAGCAGTCCAAATTCAGATACGCAGTATTTT
abundance: NA; d_gene: NA; j_gene: TRBJ2-3; v_gene: TRBV14; len: 17; CDR3aa: CASSQLRGGLGTDTQYF; CDR3nt: TGTGCCAGCAGCCAATTAAGGGGGGGTCTCGGCACAGATACGCAGTATTTT
abundance: NA; d_gene: NA; j_gene: TRBJ2-2; v_gene: TRBV30; len: 13; CDR3aa: CAWSVRGTGELFF; CDR3nt: TGTGCCTGGAGTGTAAGGGGAACGGGGGAGCTGTTTTTT
abundance: once; d_gene: NA; j_gene: TRBJ2-7; v_gene: TRBV15; len: 14; CDR3aa: CATTQGIGLYEQYF; CDR3nt: TGTGCCACCACCCAGGGAATAGGTCTCTACGAGCAGTACTTC